These T cell receptor beta chains were read from a single sample in a study of PD-1 blockade in mismatch repair-deficient tumors. Measured with immunoSEQ multiplex PCR; TCRdb has only the in-frame clones, and not every one. The table shows about 84,000 clones, with roughly 80% occurring only once. The material was peripheral blood, obtained 12 weeks after starting pembrolizumab. The receptors derive from an adult with mismatch repair-deficient cancer. The conserved cysteine and the conserved F or W are not part of the CDR3 here. Only part of the rows carry a size: once, few, many, or a class if the clone is expanded.

>TRBV5-1|TRBJ2-2|.|13
ASSQTASYTGELF
>TRBV30|TRBJ2-7|.|11
AWSNRGNYEQY
>TRBV2|TRBJ2-1|few|8
ASKDGRQF
>TRBV27|TRBJ2-1|.|12
ASSLLTQGNEQF
>TRBV7-2|TRBJ2-1|.|14
ASSDPGLAGEDEQF
>TRBV5-1|TRBJ1-2|.|14
ASSLESGTGGYGYT
>TRBV19|TRBJ1-5|.|12
ASRGTVWNQPQH
>TRBV19|TRBJ1-3|.|14
ASRTGQATLGNTIY
>TRBV18|TRBJ2-2|few|13
ASSPPSRNTGELF
>TRBV7-8|TRBJ1-1|.|11
ASSLEGATEAF